This T cell receptor (beta chain) was sequenced during a study of CD8 T cells in ankylosing spondylitis. The CDR3 is made up of 16 amino acids. The junction had 6 bases not matched to a gene; V was cut back by 0 bases and J by 8 bases. Germline-derived CDR1 and CDR2 are SEHNR and FQNEAQ (reference sequence). At least ten counts were recorded for this clonotype. As yet, its antigen is unknown. TCRdb called the 5' RACE reads again in MiXCR, with one record for every CDR3 protein. The sample contains more than 150,000 distinct CDR3 sequences, roughly 13% of which appear only once. Study results and limitations: According to the report, clones linked to the disease were significantly enriched in matched synovial fluid samples taken from ankylosing spondylitis patients. Disease-linked clones were found to be CD8+ and relatively rare in peripheral blood.

This TCR came from a male donor with ankylosing spondylitis or in good health (not recorded which). The source material was blood, either unsorted or a sorted T cell fraction (not recorded which). The V call is TRBV7-9, the J call TRBJ2-1; 11 nucleotides line up with TRBD2. The CDR3 protein is CASSLALLAGADEQFF. DNA of the CDR3: TGTGCCAGCAGCTTAGCGCTACTAGCGGGAGCGGATGAGCAGTTCTTC.